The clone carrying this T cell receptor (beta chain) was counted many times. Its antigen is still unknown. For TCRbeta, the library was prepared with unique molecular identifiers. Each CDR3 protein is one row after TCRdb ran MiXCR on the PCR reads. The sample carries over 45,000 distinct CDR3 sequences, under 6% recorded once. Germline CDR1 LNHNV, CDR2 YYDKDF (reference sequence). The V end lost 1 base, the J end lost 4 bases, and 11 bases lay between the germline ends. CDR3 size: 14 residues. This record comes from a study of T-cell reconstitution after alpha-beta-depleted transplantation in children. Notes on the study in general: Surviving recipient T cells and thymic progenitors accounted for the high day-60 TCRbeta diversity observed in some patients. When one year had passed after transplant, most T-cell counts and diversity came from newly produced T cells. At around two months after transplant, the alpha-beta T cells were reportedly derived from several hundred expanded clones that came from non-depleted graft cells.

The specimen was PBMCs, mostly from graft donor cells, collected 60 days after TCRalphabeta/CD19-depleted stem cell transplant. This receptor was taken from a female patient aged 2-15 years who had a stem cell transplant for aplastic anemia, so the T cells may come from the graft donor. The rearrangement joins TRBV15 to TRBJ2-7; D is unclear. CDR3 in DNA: TGTGCCACCAGCAGAGCTAGGACCCCATACGAGCAGTACTTC. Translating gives CATSRARTPYEQYF.